The 11 T cell receptor beta chains below were found in one sample sequenced in a study of regulatory T cells in long-lasting Graves disease. TCR beta libraries were built with iRepertoire HTBI primers and Arm-PCR of CDR3 regions. MiXCR, applied by TCRdb to the multiplex PCR reads, yields one record per CDR3 protein. The sample includes about 540,000 distinct CDR3 sequences, approximately 13% of them seen just once. Time point indicated: newly diagnosed GD, antithyroid drugs for less than 3 months. Extracted PBMC RNA gave rise to the TCR library. These same data were also listed under a study on T cells in Graves' hyperthyroidism and ophthalmopathy.

This material consisted of peripheral blood mononuclear cells (PBMCs), taken at new diagnosis, from a patient treated with antithyroid drugs. The origin of the receptors is a man aged 25-40 years with Graves disease.

In this sample, this clonotype turned up many times. At one of its ends the junction is not consistent with the germline gene, which may arise from a read error. The rearrangement joins TRBV5-1 to TRBJ2-3; 7 positions agree with TRBD2. Germline V gene sequence: CDR1 SGHRS, CDR2 YFSETQ. There are 13 residues in the CDR3. CDR3 bases: TGTGCCAGCAGTAGCGGGAGCACAGATACGCAGTATTTT. This encodes CASSSGSTDTQYF.

This clonotype has more than one count but fewer than ten. The gene calls are TRBV4-1 and TRBJ1-1, with 10 bases lining up with TRBD1. The V gene's germline CDR1 is MGHRA and CDR2 YSYEKL. The CDR3 spans 15 residues. V was clipped by 0 bases and J by 7 bases; unmatched bases: 5. The CDR3: CASSQEGQGRGEAFF. Here the CDR3 DNA reads TGCGCCAGCAGCCAAGAGGGACAGGGGCGGGGTGAAGCTTTCTTT.

This clonotype was seen ten or more times. CDR3 DNA: TGTGCCAGCAGTGGACCTGACAGGGGGATATTGTCTGGGGCCAACGTCCTGACTTTC. Translating gives CASSGPDRGILSGANVLTF. The rearrangement uses TRBV2 and TRBJ2-6, with 9 bases matching TRBD1. Per germline, CDR1 SNHLY and CDR2 FYNNEI. CDR3 length: 19 residues. Trimming removed 4 bases from V and 1 base from J; junction bases left unmatched: 11.

On this clonotype itself: This may arise from a read error, as a much more abundant clone is one base away. This sequence joins TRBV3-1 and TRBJ2-7; TRBD2 agrees at 9 bases. CDR3 length: 14 residues. Losses at the gene ends were 6 bases for V and 3 bases for J; bases not matched to a gene: 6. Germline V CDR1 and CDR2: LGHDT, YNNKEL (reference sequence). CDR3 in DNA: TGTGCCAGCAGATCCCTAGCGGGGCGCTACGAGCAGTACTTC. It specifies CASRSLAGRYEQYF.

This clonotype has a handful of counts. The V gene is TRBV5-1, the J gene TRBJ2-4; D is unresolved. The germline CDR1 and CDR2 sequences are SGHRS and YFSETQ. The CDR3 consists of 14 residues. V lost 4 bases and J 3 bases, leaving 11 bases between the germline ends. The CDR3 DNA reads as TGCGCCAGCAGCCCAAAGAACAACAAAAACATTCAGTACTTC. As protein: CASSPKNNKNIQYF.

This clonotype was observed a few times. This rearrangement joins TRBV29-1 to TRBJ2-7; 10 positions match TRBD2. Trimming at V came to 4 bases and at J to 6 bases, leaving 3 bases not matched to a gene. This CDR3 region has 12 residues. Germline CDR1 reads SQVTM; CDR2 reads ANQGSEA. CDR3 sequence: CSVVLAGGEQYF. CDR3 DNA sequence: TGCAGCGTTGTGTTAGCGGGAGGCGAGCAGTACTTC.

This clonotype was recorded many times. The chain recombines TRBV20-1 with TRBJ2-5, with D tentatively TRBD2 (5 bases). Germline-derived CDR1 and CDR2 are DFQATT and SNEGSKA (reference sequence). CDR3 length: 12 amino acids. V lost 3 bases and J 5 bases, leaving 10 bases between the germline ends. Here the CDR3 DNA reads TGCAGTGCTAGTTTGCGGAGGGAGACCCAGTACTTC. This codes for CSASLRRETQYF.

This clonotype was seen many times. The chain uses TRBV20-1 and TRBJ2-3; D is ambiguous. Germline V gene lookup returns CDR1 DFQATT and CDR2 SNEGSKA (reference sequence). The CDR3 runs 16 residues. Trimming left V 3 bases short and J 0 bases short, with 16 bases between. CDR3 amino acids: CSASPGFAPSTDTQYF. CDR3 nucleotide sequence: TGCAGTGCTAGCCCCGGGTTCGCCCCTAGCACAGATACGCAGTATTTT.

As DNA, the CDR3 is TGCAGCGTCGCCGACAGAGATACGCAGTATTTT. Translating it yields CSVADRDTQYF. V usage is TRBV29-1 and J usage is TRBJ2-3, with D perhaps TRBD1 (5 bases). CDR1 and CDR2 from the germline V gene are SQVTM and ANQGSEA. V lost 6 bases and J lost 5, with 9 bases in between. The CDR3 extends over 11 amino acids.

This clonotype appeared a few times. The chain links TRBV19 to TRBJ2-2; no clear D gene. V was cut by 5 bases and J by 4 bases, with 11 bases left in between. The germline V gene has CDR1 LNHDA and CDR2 SQIVND (reference sequence). CDR3 length: 14 residues. CDR3 DNA sequence: TGTGCCAGTAGTCCCGCCAGAGGCACCGGGGAGCTGTTTTTT. The encoded protein is CASSPARGTGELFF.

This clonotype has just a few counts. This chain links TRBV6-1 with TRBJ1-2; D gene unclear. CDR1 MNHNS and CDR2 SASEGT come from the germline V gene. The CDR3 has 11 amino acids. V lost 8 bases and J 0 bases, leaving 4 bases between the germline ends. The CDR3 is CASLSNYGYTF. The CDR3 region has the DNA TGTGCCAGCCTATCTAACTATGGCTACACCTTC.